One sample yielded the 16 T cell receptor beta chains listed below, sequenced in a study of blood T cells in healthy people across ages. PCR was performed a second time for roughly 6 to 12 cycles using a sample-barcoded 5' primer and a J-beta primer mix. TCRdb passed the 5' RACE reads through MiXCR, listing each CDR3 protein once. The sample includes about 640,000 distinct CDR3 sequences, roughly 30% of them seen just once. Sequenced material: blood. Receptors were obtained from an elderly woman in good health.

Many counts were recorded for this clonotype. V and J are TRBV6-2 or TRBV6-3 and TRBJ2-7, with D perhaps matching TRBD1 or TRBD2 (5 bases each). Trimming pared 7 bases from V and 3 bases from J, leaving 16 bases between. CDR3 length equals 14 residues. Germline values: CDR1 MNHEY, CDR2 SVGEGT. The CDR3 DNA reads as TGTGCCAGCACCCGGGACGGTAAAAGCTACGAGCAGTACTTC. Translating gives CASTRDGKSYEQYF.

This clonotype was found many times. J is TRBJ2-5 and V is TRBV7-2; D is perhaps TRBD1 or TRBD2 (7 bases each). Trimming stripped 2 bases from V and 5 bases from J, with 15 bases between. Germline-derived CDR1 and CDR2 are SGHTA and FQGNSA. CDR3 length: 15 residues. The CDR3 region is CASSLNQGGLETQYF. CDR3 in DNA: TGTGCCAGCAGCTTAAATCAGGGGGGGCTGGAGACCCAGTACTTC.

The chain links TRBV7-3 to TRBJ2-1, with D perhaps given as TRBD1 or TRBD2 (6 bases each). The assigned J gene may be wrong: the sequence end matches TRBJ2-7 better. The CDR3 has 16 residues. The germline V gene has CDR1 SGHTA and CDR2 FQGTGA. CDR3 nucleotide sequence: TGTGCCAGCAGCGAAAGGGGGGATAGCTCCTACAATGAGCAGTACTTC. As protein: CASSERGDSSYNEQYF.

The rearrangement joins TRBV20-1 to TRBJ2-3; 13 bases match TRBD2. Germline V gene lookup returns CDR1 DFQATT and CDR2 SNEGSKA (reference sequence). The CDR3 is 16 amino acids. Trimming cost V 0 bases and J 8 bases; bases outside gene matches: 8. CDR3 sequence: CSARDRAGTSGATQYF. CDR3 sequence (DNA): TGCAGTGCTAGAGATCGGGCCGGGACTAGCGGGGCTACGCAGTATTTT.

The V gene is TRBV2, the J gene TRBJ2-6, with 11 bases fitting TRBD1. The CDR3 is made up of 16 amino acids. Per the germline V gene, CDR1 is SNHLY and CDR2 is FYNNEI. V lost 6 bases to trimming and J lost 2 bases; unmatched junction nucleotides: 3. The CDR3 nucleotides are TGTGCCAGCAGGCGGACAGGGGGCGCTGGGGCCAACGTCCTGACTTTC. This gives the protein CASRRTGGAGANVLTF. The full variable domain, in which reference TRBV2 and TRBJ2-6 provide the parts outside the CDR3, is EPEVTQTPSHQVTQMGQEVILRCVPISNHLYFYWYRQILGQKVEFLVSFYNNEISEKSEIFDDQFSVERPDGSNFTLKIRSTKLEDSAMYFCASRRTGGAGANVLTFGAGSRLTVL.

This clonotype has a count of ten or more. V gene TRBV7-2 combines with J gene TRBJ2-3; D is unclear. CDR1 is SGHTA, CDR2 FQGNSA, per germline. CDR3 length: 13 amino acids. V lost 1 base, J lost 2 bases, and 4 bases lay in between. DNA for the CDR3: TGTGCCAGCAGCTTAGTATACACAGATACGCAGTATTTT. This sequence encodes CASSLVYTDTQYF.

This clonotype has more than one count but fewer than ten. V is TRBV2 and J is TRBJ1-4; 7 nucleotides agree with TRBD1. J lost 8 bases, V lost 4 bases, and 7 bases had no gene match. Germline V CDR1 and CDR2: SNHLY, FYNNEI. CDR3 length: 14 residues. Written as DNA, the CDR3 is TGTGCCAGCAGTGCAGGGGGGTTTGCGGAAAAACTGTTTTTT. Encoded protein: CASSAGGFAEKLFF.

In its sample, this clonotype was seen a few times. J is TRBJ1-2 and V is TRBV30; TRBD1 is a possible D gene (6 bases). The CDR3 has 12 amino acids. Germline CDR1 reads GTSNPN; CDR2 reads SVGIG (reference sequence). The V end was cut by 0 bases, the J end by 5 bases, with 7 bases between. The CDR3 here is CAWSVGQYGYTF. In DNA, the CDR3 is TGTGCCTGGAGTGTAGGACAGTATGGCTACACCTTC.

This clonotype was counted at least ten times. The chain employs TRBV7-2 and TRBJ2-7; 8 positions agree with TRBD2. This CDR3 spans 16 amino acids. Losses at the gene ends were 2 bases for V and 7 bases for J; bases not matched to a gene: 13. CDR1 is SGHTA and CDR2 is FQGNSA in the germline V gene. CDR3 region: CASSLSSRTSPREQYF. CDR3 bases: TGTGCCAGCAGCTTATCCTCTAGGACTAGCCCCCGGGAGCAGTACTTC. Looking up the rest from reference TRBV7-2 and TRBJ2-7 gives the full variable domain: GAGVSQSPSNKVTEKGKDVELRCDPISGHTALYWYRQSLGQGLEFLIYFQGNSAPDKSGLPSDRFSAERTGGSVSTLTIQRTQQEDSAVYLCASSLSSRTSPREQYFGPGTRLTVT.

This clonotype was detected ten times or more. V usage is TRBV29-1 and J usage is TRBJ2-7; either TRBD1 or TRBD2 may fit D (6 bases each). CDR1 and CDR2 (germline): SQVTM, ANQGSEA. Trimming removed 4 bases from V and 6 bases from J, with 13 bases in between. This CDR3 has 12 residues. This chain's CDR3 is CSVGRGDAEQYF. The CDR3 nucleotides read TGCAGCGTTGGAAGGGGGGATGCCGAGCAGTACTTC.

There are many counts of this clonotype. The chain recombines TRBV6-1 with TRBJ2-3; 13 positions agree with TRBD2. This CDR3 has 16 amino acids. Trimming at V came to 4 bases and at J to 1 base, leaving 2 bases not matched to a gene. CDR1 MNHNS and CDR2 SASEGT come from the germline V gene. The CDR3 region has the DNA TGTGCCAGCAGTGGAGGGACTAGCGGGGGCACAGATACGCAGTATTTT. It codes for CASSGGTSGGTDTQYF.

This clonotype has at least ten counts. The chain couples TRBV25-1 to TRBJ1-1; D not certain. Trimming stripped 6 bases from V and 6 bases from J, with 17 bases between. Germline assignment: CDR1 MGHDK and CDR2 SYGVNS. There are 14 residues in the CDR3. This CDR3 is CASRVSGGFAEAFF. CDR3 sequence (DNA): TGTGCCAGCAGGGTCTCCGGCGGGTTCGCTGAAGCTTTCTTT. The full variable domain, completed using reference TRBV25-1 and TRBJ1-1, is EADIYQTPRYLVIGTGKKITLECSQTMGHDKMYWYQQDPGMELHLIHYSYGVNSTEKGDLSSESTVSRIRTEHFPLTLESARPSHTSQYLCASRVSGGFAEAFFGQGTRLTVV.

The chain has TRBV7-3 and TRBJ2-1; 14 nucleotides agree with TRBD2. Germline CDR1 SGHTA, CDR2 FQGTGA. The CDR3 is made up of 14 amino acids. The trim removed 5 bases at V and 12 bases at J, leaving 6 bases unmatched. As DNA, the CDR3 is TGTGCCAGCAGCCCCGGGACTAGCGGGAGCGCGCAGTTCTTC. It codes for CASSPGTSGSAQFF.

With regard to this clonotype: A read error may be the cause here, since a much bigger clone is one base away. The chain combines TRBV7-2 with TRBJ2-1, with D tentatively TRBD1 or TRBD2 (6 bases each). Germline V gene data show CDR1 as SGHTA and CDR2 as FQGNSA. V lost 5 bases and J lost 13, with 15 bases in between. The CDR3 loop spans 12 amino acids. CDR3 sequence (DNA): TGTGCCAGCAGCGCTAGGGGGGAGACCCAGTTCTTC. Its protein is CASSARGETQFF.

The rearrangement links TRBV12-3 or TRBV12-4 to TRBJ1-1; unclear D gene. Trimming took off 7 bases at V and 1 base at J, with 16 bases between the two ends. The CDR3 contains 15 residues. The DNA for the CDR3 is TGTGCCAGCATTTTTCCCGGACGGGAGAACACTGAAGCTTTCTTT. Its translation: CASIFPGRENTEAFF.

This clonotype was counted between two and nine times. The CDR3 sequence is CASSFGLAGVQETQYF. CDR3 coding DNA: TGTGCCAGCAGCTTTGGGCTAGCGGGAGTCCAAGAGACCCAGTACTTC. The chain uses TRBV7-2 and TRBJ2-5; 10 bases are shared with TRBD2. This CDR3 has 16 amino acids. V lost 3 bases and J lost 1; bases outside the gene matches: 5. Germline loops: CDR1 SGHTA, CDR2 FQGNSA.